The clone carrying this T cell receptor (beta chain) was counted ten times or more. Its specificity is not known. From the germline J gene comes the end of the CDR3, since the read stops 3 residues before it. The data belong to a study of T cell clonality in common variable immunodeficiency. Study results and limitations: Common variable immunodeficiency TCR beta sequences reportedly had fewer deletions and N-nucleotide insertions. Fewer TCRbeta clones were shared among CVID subjects than controls. Patient heterogeneity in the CVID cohort limited correlations between repertoire features and clinical complications.

Using immunoSEQ multiplex PCR, the repertoire was profiled, and TCRdb retains in-frame clones only, with some absent. The data show about 41,000 clones, with none appearing a single time. The germline gives CDR1 SNHLY, CDR2 FYNNEI. The CDR3 extends over 13 amino acids. V gave up 4 bases and J gave up 6 bases; unmatched junction bases: 6. Patients and controls were mostly of Caucasian heritage. This clonotype was obtained from a person aged 18 to 75 in good health. The chain is built from TRBV2 and TRBJ2-7, with TRBD1 matching over 7 bases. The sample taken for sequencing was peripheral blood mononuclear cells. The CDR3: CASSADRDGEQYF. Partial CDR3 DNA: TGTGCCAGCAGTGCAGACAGGGACGGCGAG.